A single sample is the source of the 13 T cell receptor beta chains below, sequenced in a study of blood T cell repertoires in COVID-19. TCRdb's table, derived via immunoSEQ multiplex PCR, lists solely in-frame clones and lacks some. The sample shows 250,000 or so clones, about 91% of them seen only once. Sequencing input: peripheral blood. Receptor source: a man older than 75 with acute or convalescent COVID-19.

The chain carries TRBV7-8 and TRBJ1-1; possible D gene TRBD1, 5 bases. The V gene lost 5 bases and the J gene lost 0 bases, with 10 bases spanning the gap. Looked up from germline, CDR1 is SGHVS and CDR2 is FQNEAQ. There are 14 residues in the CDR3. The CDR3 region is CASSPDSLNTEAFF. The DNA for the CDR3 is TGTGCCAGCAGCCCCGACAGCCTGAACACTGAAGCTTTCTTT.

This sequence joins TRBV7-9 and TRBJ2-7, with 7 bases identical to TRBD1. The J segment lost 3 bases and the V segment lost 4 bases, leaving 12 bases of the junction unmatched. The CDR3 sequence is 16 residues long. CDR1 SEHNR and CDR2 FQNEAQ come from the germline V gene (reference sequence). Written as DNA, the CDR3 is TGTGCCAGCAGCTCGAACATAAAGGGACAGTACTACGAGCAGTACTTC. Its protein product is CASSSNIKGQYYEQYF.

This clone was detected once. V usage is TRBV19 and J usage is TRBJ1-2, with 8 bases identical to TRBD1. This CDR3 is built from 12 residues. CDR1 and CDR2 from the germline V gene are LNHDA and SQIVND (reference sequence). V was pared by 6 bases and J by 4 bases, with 1 base of the junction left unmatched. The CDR3 is CASSGQGYGYTF. The CDR3 bases are TGTGCCAGTAGCGGACAGGGCTATGGCTACACCTTC.

The V call is TRBV9, the J call TRBJ2-7; weak D call: TRBD1 (5 bases). This CDR3 region has 15 residues. Per germline, CDR1 SGDLS and CDR2 YYNGEE. Trimming stripped 2 bases from V and 0 bases from J, with 12 bases between. The CDR3 region has the DNA TGTGCCAGCAGCGTGGGGCCGACGCGCTCCTACGAGCAGTACTTC. Protein product: CASSVGPTRSYEQYF.

This sequence joins TRBV6-5 and TRBJ1-2, with 7 bases aligning to TRBD1. J gave up 5 bases and V 6 bases, and 9 bases lay outside the gene matches. Germline values: CDR1 MNHEY, CDR2 SVGAGI. CDR3 length: 14 amino acids. CDR3 residues: CASSIRQGTYGYTF. The CDR3 DNA reads TGTGCCAGCAGCATCCGACAGGGAACATATGGCTACACCTTC.

The V gene is TRBV28, the J gene TRBJ2-3; a weak D match, TRBD2 (6 bases). Germline CDR1 MDHEN, CDR2 SYDVKM. V lost 6 bases and J lost 5, with 12 bases in between. CDR3 size: 13 residues. CDR3 sequence: CASRPGGIDTQYF. The DNA of the CDR3 is TGTGCCAGCAGACCCGGAGGGATAGATACGCAGTATTTT.

The chain's CDR3 is CASSPLGGASDTQYF. The CDR3 DNA follows: TGTGCCAGCTCACCATTGGGGGGGGCTTCAGATACGCAGTATTTT. V gene TRBV18 combines with J gene TRBJ2-3, with D tentatively TRBD2 (7 bases). V lost 2 bases to trimming and J lost 4 bases, with 13 bases between them. Germline CDR1 is KGHSH and CDR2 is LQKENI. The CDR3 length is 15 residues.

This chain joins TRBV7-6 and TRBJ1-1; TRBD1 might be the D (6 bases). The germline CDR1 and CDR2 sequences are SGHVS and FNYEAQ. The CDR3 loop spans 15 amino acids. V gave up 5 bases and J gave up 1 base, with 14 bases separating them. CDR3 sequence: CASSGLGHPNTEAFF. CDR3 DNA sequence: TGTGCCAGCAGCGGCCTGGGACATCCGAACACTGAAGCTTTCTTT.

Points on this clone: A read error may account for a junction end that differs from germline. The chain joins TRBV7-3 to TRBJ2-1; D is unresolved. The length of the CDR3 is 16 residues. Germline V gives CDR1 SGHTA, CDR2 FQGTGA. The CDR3 bases are TGTGCCAGCAGCTCCCGCGGATCCTCCTCCCACAATGAGCAGTTCTTC. It codes for CASSSRGSSSHNEQFF. Full variable domain (rest looked up from reference TRBV7-3 and TRBJ2-1): GAGVSQTPSNKVTEKGKYVELRCDPISGHTALYWYRQSLGQGPEFLIYFQGTGAADDSGLPNDRFFAVRPEGSVSTLKIQRTERGDSAVYLCASSSRGSSSHNEQFFGPGTRLTVL.

The rearrangement links TRBV4-2 to TRBJ2-5, with 9 positions matching TRBD1. J lost 4 bases, V lost 1 base, and 7 bases had no gene match. The germline V gene has CDR1 LGHNA and CDR2 YNFKEQ. The CDR3 sequence is 16 residues long. CDR3 sequence reads: CASSQVLQGAGETQYF. The CDR3 DNA reads as TGTGCCAGCAGCCAAGTCTTACAGGGGGCTGGAGAGACCCAGTACTTC.

The chain links TRBV7-2 to TRBJ2-2; 8 bases align to TRBD2. Trimming cost V 0 bases and J 6 bases; bases outside gene matches: 21. This CDR3 contains 21 residues. Germline V gene lookup returns CDR1 SGHTA and CDR2 FQGNSA. CDR3 in DNA: TGTGCCAGCAGCTTAGCGAAGTATTCTACGGGGGGGCCTGGTCTCTCCGGGGAGCTGTTTTTT. Translating gives CASSLAKYSTGGPGLSGELFF.

The rearrangement links TRBV29-1 to TRBJ2-3; 12 nucleotides line up with TRBD2. J was trimmed by 5 bases and V by 4 bases; bases with no gene match: 7. The germline V gene has CDR1 SQVTM and CDR2 ANQGSEA. This CDR3 region has 15 residues. The DNA of the CDR3 is TGCAGCGTTGGGGACCTAGCGGGAGGGGTAGATACGCAGTATTTT. Residues: CSVGDLAGGVDTQYF.

This sequence joins TRBV5-1 and TRBJ1-1; D remains unclear. V dropped 0 bases and J dropped 3 bases, with 12 bases sitting between them. From germline, CDR1 is SGHRS and CDR2 YFSETQ. The CDR3 is 15 residues long. The CDR3 sequence: CASSLDPGGYTEAFF. CDR3 sequence (DNA): TGCGCCAGCAGCTTGGATCCGGGAGGCTACACTGAAGCTTTCTTT.